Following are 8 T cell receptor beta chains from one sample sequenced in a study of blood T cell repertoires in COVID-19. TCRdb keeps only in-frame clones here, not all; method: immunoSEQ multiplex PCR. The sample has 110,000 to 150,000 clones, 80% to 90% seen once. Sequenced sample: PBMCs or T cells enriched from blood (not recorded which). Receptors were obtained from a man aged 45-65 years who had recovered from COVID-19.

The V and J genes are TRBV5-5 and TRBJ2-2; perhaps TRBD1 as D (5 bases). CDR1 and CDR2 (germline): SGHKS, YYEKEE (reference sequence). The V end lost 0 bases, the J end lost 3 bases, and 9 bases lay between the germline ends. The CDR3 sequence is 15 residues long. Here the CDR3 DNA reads TGTGCCAGCAGCTTGGACAGGTCGGACACCGGGGAGCTGTTTTTT. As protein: CASSLDRSDTGELFF.

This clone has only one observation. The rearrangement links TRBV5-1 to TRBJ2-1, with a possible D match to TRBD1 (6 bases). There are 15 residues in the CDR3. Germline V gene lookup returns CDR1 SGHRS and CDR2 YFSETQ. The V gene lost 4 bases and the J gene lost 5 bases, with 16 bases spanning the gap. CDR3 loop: CASSPAPAGDNEQFF. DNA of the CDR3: TGCGCCAGCAGCCCCGCCCCGGCAGGGGACAATGAGCAGTTCTTC.

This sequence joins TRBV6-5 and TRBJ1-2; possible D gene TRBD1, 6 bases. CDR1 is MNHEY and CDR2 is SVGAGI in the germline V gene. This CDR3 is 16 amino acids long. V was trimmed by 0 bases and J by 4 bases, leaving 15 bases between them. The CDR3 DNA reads TGTGCCAGCAGTTACTCGGGGGCTTCTCGGGGCTATGGCTACACCTTC. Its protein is CASSYSGASRGYGYTF.

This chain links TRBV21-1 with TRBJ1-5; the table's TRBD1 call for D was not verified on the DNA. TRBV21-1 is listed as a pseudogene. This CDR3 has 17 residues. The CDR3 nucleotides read TGTGCCAGCAGCAAAGCTCGGAGACAGGGGCAGGATCAGCCCCAGCATTTT. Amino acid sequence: CASSKARRQGQDQPQHF.

CDR3 in amino acids: CASSLAGGPGELFF. CDR3 coding DNA: TGTGCCAGCAGCCTAGCGGGAGGGCCCGGGGAGCTGTTTTTT. The chain has TRBV3-1 (or the pseudogene TRBV3-2) and TRBJ2-2; 11 bases fit TRBD2. Germline values: CDR1 LGHDT, CDR2 YNNKEL (reference sequence). The V and J ends lost 4 bases and 6 bases, in that order; junction bases with no gene match: 1. The CDR3 totals 14 residues.

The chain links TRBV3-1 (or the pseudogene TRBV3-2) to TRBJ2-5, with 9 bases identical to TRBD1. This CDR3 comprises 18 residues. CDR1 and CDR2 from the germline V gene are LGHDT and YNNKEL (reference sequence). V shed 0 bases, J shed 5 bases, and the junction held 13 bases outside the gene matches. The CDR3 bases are TGTGCCAGCAGCCAAGAAGTAGGCTGGGGACAGGGTACGGAGACCCAGTACTTC. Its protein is CASSQEVGWGQGTETQYF.

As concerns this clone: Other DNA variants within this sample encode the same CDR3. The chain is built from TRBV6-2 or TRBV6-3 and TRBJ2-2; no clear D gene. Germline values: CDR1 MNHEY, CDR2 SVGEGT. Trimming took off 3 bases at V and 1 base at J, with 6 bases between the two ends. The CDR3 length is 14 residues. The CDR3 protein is CASSYRGNTGELFF. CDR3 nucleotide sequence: TGTGCCAGCAGTTATCGAGGGAACACCGGGGAGCTGTTTTTT.

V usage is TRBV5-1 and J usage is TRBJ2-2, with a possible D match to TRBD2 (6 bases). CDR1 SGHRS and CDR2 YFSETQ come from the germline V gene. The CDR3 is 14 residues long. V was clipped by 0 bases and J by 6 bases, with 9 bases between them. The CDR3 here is CASSLASGAGELFF. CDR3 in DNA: TGCGCCAGCAGCTTGGCCTCGGGGGCCGGGGAGCTGTTTTTT.